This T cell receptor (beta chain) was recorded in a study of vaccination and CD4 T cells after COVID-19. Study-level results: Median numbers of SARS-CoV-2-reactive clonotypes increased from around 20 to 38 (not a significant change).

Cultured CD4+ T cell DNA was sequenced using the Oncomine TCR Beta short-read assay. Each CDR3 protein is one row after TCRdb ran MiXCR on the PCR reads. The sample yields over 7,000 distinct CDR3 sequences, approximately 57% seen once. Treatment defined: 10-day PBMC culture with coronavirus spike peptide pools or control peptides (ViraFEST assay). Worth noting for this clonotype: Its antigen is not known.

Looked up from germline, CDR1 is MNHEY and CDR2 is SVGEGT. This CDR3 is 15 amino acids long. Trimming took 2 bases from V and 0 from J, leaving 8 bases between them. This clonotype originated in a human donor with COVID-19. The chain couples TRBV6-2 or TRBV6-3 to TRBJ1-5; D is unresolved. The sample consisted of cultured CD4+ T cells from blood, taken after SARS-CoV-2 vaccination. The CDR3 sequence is CASSYEQYSNQPQHF. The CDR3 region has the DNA TGTGCCAGCAGTTACGAACAGTATAGCAATCAGCCCCAGCATTTT.